This TCR beta chain emerged from a study of T-cell memory formation after mild COVID-19 (dated by TCRdb to about 2021). Context from the whole study: TCR sequence clusters from the two donors were found to be largely donor specific. The cohort was made up of two young adult volunteers, one female and one male, who were previously healthy. In two donors, T-cell clones that expanded and contracted after mild COVID-19 were tracked by sequencing TCRalpha and TCRbeta repertoires over time. What the research found in general, with its limitations: Clones that contracted from day 15 to 85 showed balanced CD4/CD8 phenotypes, whereas a second wave of clones that expanded from day 15 to 37 leaned towards CD4+. SARS-CoV-2 specificity of the second-wave clones peaking on day 37 was not confirmed. Only a couple of mild cases were covered by the study, and larger cohorts that include severe cases with pre-infection samples were considered necessary. Contracting CD4+ clones appeared mostly in the CM and EM memory subsets, whereas CD8+ clones were enriched in EMRA. The detection of some responding clones in pre-infection memory suggests that pre-existing cross-reactive memory T cells joined the SARS-CoV-2 response.

Sequencing used an Illumina NovaSeq 6000. TCRalpha and TCRbeta cDNA libraries were constructed by 5'RACE with constant-segment primers, with sample barcodes and unique molecular identifiers being introduced. Trizol reagent was used to extract RNA from every sample. Library amplification was performed in two PCR steps, and a second sample barcode and Illumina TruSeq adapters were introduced in the second step. Sequencing of the libraries was done on an Illumina NovaSeq, producing 2 x 150 bp paired-end reads. The original pipeline was this. The reads were demultiplexed and collapsed into UMI-guided consensus sequences using migec v1.2.7. Using mixcr v2.1.11, UMI consensuses were aligned to TRA and TRB V and J templates and then assembled into clonotypes. Expanded or contracted clonotypes were those called significant by both edgeR and NoisET, with noise models trained on biological replicates. For edgeR calls, the cutoffs were a false discovery rate-adjusted p below 0.01 and a log2 fold-change threshold of 1. As an exploratory analysis of dynamics, PCA with hierarchical clustering was applied to max-normalized trajectories of the 1000 most abundant clonotypes. The CD4 or CD8 phenotype of responding clones was assigned using the separately sequenced CD4+ and CD8+ repertoires. TCRdb redid the processing of the public reads, applying fastp at Q25 and MiXCR, and retained in-frame beta chains. Entries that share a CDR3 protein sequence are merged under the most common genes and DNA. The V and J calls come from TCRdb's annotation, not from the publication. The sample contains approximately 340,000 distinct CDR3 sequences, less than 20% of them found a single time. Around 24% of the sample rests with the top ten.

Details on this clonotype: The specificity of this receptor is unknown. Base qualities are not provided; no much larger clone lies one nucleotide away.

V was cut back by 5 bases and J by 1 base, leaving a gap of 22 bases between them. The CDR3 spans 17 residues, from the cysteine through the phenylalanine. The retained sequence is limited to the CDR3, 51 bases, with the frame set at the first base. CDR1 SQVTM and CDR2 ANQGSEA are derived from the germline V gene. Ficoll-Paque density gradient centrifugation was used to isolate PBMCs. The sample consisted of PBMCs or a T cell subset sorted from them (not recorded which). The clonotype originates from a young man who had mild COVID-19 (a few samples of this study predate the infection). The sample titles of this study are shuffled in the database, so cell type and time point are left out; the donor was told from shared clones. The chain is made from TRBV29-1 and TRBJ2-3; the D segment could be TRBD1, given 6 matching bases. The DNA sequence reads TGCAGCGTTAGACCAGGGGTCTCGAACTTGGGCACAGATACGCAGTATTTT. Its translation is CSVRPGVSNLGTDTQYF.